The 25 T cell receptor beta chains in this list originate from one sample, sequenced in a study of shared clonotypes between healthy human individuals. Repertoires were generated with immunoSEQ multiplex PCR, while TCRdb's copy carries only in-frame clones and drops some. The data contain 1.5 million to 2.5 million clones, 85% to 95% of them singletons. Naive CD8 cells, CD45RO-negative and positively selected for CCR7, excluded terminally differentiated effector memory CD45RA+ cells. Input material: naive CD8+ T cells sorted from blood. These receptors originate from a man aged 18 to 29 in good health.

The chain has TRBV28 and TRBJ2-7; D might be TRBD2 (6 bases). The CDR3 has 13 residues. Trimming shortened V by 4 bases and J by 0 bases, and 7 bases separated the two germline ends. Per germline, CDR1 MDHEN and CDR2 SYDVKM. DNA for the CDR3: TGTGCCAGCAGTTGGGACTTCTCCTACGAGCAGTACTTC. It codes for CASSWDFSYEQYF.

The V call is TRBV19, the J call TRBJ2-1; D possibly uses TRBD1 or TRBD2 (7 bases each). Between the trimmed V and J ends, which lost 5 bases and 3 bases, there was a span of 11 bases. CDR3 length: 14 amino acids. In germline, CDR1 is LNHDA, CDR2 SQIVND (reference sequence). The CDR3 here is CASSDRDYYNEQFF. CDR3 DNA: TGTGCCAGTAGTGACAGGGACTACTACAATGAGCAGTTCTTC.

This clone showed up just once. The chain uses TRBV9 and TRBJ1-2; tentative D call: TRBD1 (6 bases). The CDR3 spans 16 residues. The germline gives CDR1 SGDLS, CDR2 YYNGEE. V lost 3 bases and J 1 base, leaving 16 bases between the germline ends. CDR3 residues: CASSGRGGQLNYGYTF. Written as DNA, the CDR3 is TGTGCCAGCAGCGGACGCGGGGGGCAGCTTAACTATGGCTACACCTTC.

The chain joins TRBV4-1 to TRBJ1-1; weak D call: TRBD1 (6 bases). Trimming removed 0 bases at V and 11 bases at J, with 22 bases between. The CDR3 runs 16 residues. Germline V CDR1 and CDR2: MGHRA, YSYEKL. CDR3 residues: CASSQEGTGFTGGAFF. The CDR3, as DNA: TGCGCCAGCAGCCAAGAAGGAACAGGGTTCACCGGTGGGGCTTTCTTT.

V gene TRBV21-1 combines with J gene TRBJ2-2. TRBV21-1 is given as a pseudogene. This CDR3 is 17 amino acids long. The CDR3 bases are TGTGCCAGCAGCACCCTTCAGGGGGACTACGCTCCCGGGGAGCTGTTTTTT. Translation gives CASSTLQGDYAPGELFF.

V and J are TRBV19 and TRBJ1-1; no definite D call. The CDR3 is 13 residues long. CDR1 and CDR2 from the germline V gene are LNHDA and SQIVND (reference sequence). The germline V and J ends were trimmed by 3 bases and 3 bases, with 8 bases remaining between them. Here the CDR3 DNA reads TGTGCCAGTAGTATTTTTAGAGACACTGAAGCTTTCTTT. It encodes CASSIFRDTEAFF.

The chain combines TRBV7-9 with TRBJ2-7, with D maybe TRBD1 (6 bases). The CDR3 sequence is 17 residues long. Germline loops: CDR1 SEHNR, CDR2 FQNEAQ (reference sequence). Between the trimmed V and J ends, which lost 5 bases and 0 bases, there was a span of 20 bases. The CDR3 loop reads CASSTNTGTMSSYEQYF. The CDR3 DNA follows: TGTGCCAGCAGCACAAATACCGGGACAATGAGCTCCTACGAGCAGTACTTC.

This clone was observed once. This sequence joins TRBV28 and TRBJ1-5; D perhaps matches TRBD1 (6 bases). CDR1 is MDHEN and CDR2 is SYDVKM in the germline V gene. This CDR3 is built from 13 residues. V was shortened by 4 bases and J by 4 bases, with 8 bases between the two germline ends. The CDR3 is CASSSGANQPQHF. CDR3 DNA sequence: TGTGCCAGCAGTTCGGGGGCTAATCAGCCCCAGCATTTT.

This chain uses TRBV7-3 with TRBJ2-5, with 9 positions matching TRBD1. The last part of the DNA fits TRBJ2-7 better; the J call may be wrong. Germline V gives CDR1 SGHTA, CDR2 FQGTGA. The CDR3 is 14 amino acids. CDR3 nucleotide sequence: TGTGCCAGCAGCCTCGGGACAGGGTCCTACGAGCAGTACTTC. Encoded protein: CASSLGTGSYEQYF.

This chain links TRBV11-2 with TRBJ2-5, with unresolved D. The germline CDR1 and CDR2 sequences are SGHAT and FQNNGV. This CDR3 is built from 16 residues. V dropped 0 bases and J dropped 1 base, with 12 bases sitting between them. DNA of the CDR3: TGTGCCAGCAGCTTAGAAGTAATAGGAGTCCAAGAGACCCAGTACTTC. Translating it yields CASSLEVIGVQETQYF. The variable domain in full, with the rest retrieved from reference TRBV11-2 and TRBJ2-5, is EAGVAQSPRYKIIEKRQSVAFWCNPISGHATLYWYQQILGQGPKLLIQFQNNGVVDDSQLPKDRFSAERLKGVDSTLKIQPAKLEDSAVYLCASSLEVIGVQETQYFGPGTRLLVL.

This sequence joins TRBV27 and TRBJ2-7, with 7 bases matching TRBD1. The CDR3 contains 15 residues. Germline CDR1 MNHEY, CDR2 SMNVEV (reference sequence). With 0 bases clipped from V and 2 bases from J, the junction kept 4 bases outside the gene matches. The CDR3 protein is CASSLSVGGTYEQYF. CDR3 sequence (DNA): TGTGCCAGCAGTTTATCGGTAGGGGGCACCTACGAGCAGTACTTC.

In nucleotides, the CDR3 is TGTGCCATCAGTGAGTCTCCAGGGGGCGAGCAGTACTTC. Encoded protein: CAISESPGGEQYF. The chain links TRBV10-3 to TRBJ2-7, with TRBD1 matching over 7 bases. This CDR3 has 13 residues. After removal of 0 bases from V and 6 bases from J, the junction contained 2 bases not matched to a gene. Looked up from germline, CDR1 is ENHRY and CDR2 is SYGVKD.

V usage is TRBV9 and J usage is TRBJ2-3; no clear D gene. The CDR3 is 13 residues long. Trimming cost V 6 bases and J 3 bases, with 11 bases left between them. Per germline, CDR1 SGDLS and CDR2 YYNGEE. CDR3 in amino acids: CASTSDGTDTQYF. The CDR3 DNA reads as TGTGCCAGCACCTCCGACGGGACAGATACGCAGTATTTT.

This chain links TRBV11-2 with TRBJ2-7; 13 nucleotides match TRBD2. Losses at the gene ends were 5 bases for V and 5 bases for J; bases not matched to a gene: 6. Germline assignment: CDR1 SGHAT and CDR2 FQNNGV. The CDR3 runs 15 residues. The CDR3 region has the DNA TGTGCCAGCAGCCGAACTAGCGGGGGGGCCCACGAGCAGTACTTC. The encoded protein is CASSRTSGGAHEQYF.

This clone came up a few times. The V call is TRBV6-1, the J call TRBJ2-7; no firm D call. V lost 10 bases and J 6 bases, leaving 10 bases between the germline ends. There are 10 residues in the CDR3. Germline lookup yields CDR1 MNHNS and CDR2 SASEGT. In nucleotides, the CDR3 is TGTGCCACCACGAGAGGCGAGCAGTACTTC. Amino acids: CATTRGEQYF.

The gene calls are TRBV28 and TRBJ2-7; D gene ambiguous. Germline assignment: CDR1 MDHEN and CDR2 SYDVKM. CDR3 length: 16 amino acids. V lost 4 bases and J 7 bases, leaving 23 bases between the germline ends. CDR3 nucleotides: TGTGCCAGCAGTTCTAGGAGAGAACATCCGCTTTTGGAGCAGTACTTC. This gives the protein CASSSRREHPLLEQYF.

This clone was seen just once. The chain joins TRBV13 to TRBJ1-6; 9 positions agree with TRBD1. The CDR3 is made up of 16 amino acids. Germline V lookup: CDR1 PRHDT, CDR2 FYEKMQ (reference sequence). J gave up 10 bases and V 2 bases, and 9 bases lay outside the gene matches. CDR3 residues: CASSLNPGQGLSPLHF. Written as DNA, the CDR3 is TGTGCCAGCAGCTTAAACCCGGGACAGGGCCTCTCACCCCTCCACTTT. The full variable domain, in which reference TRBV13 and TRBJ1-6 provide the parts outside the CDR3, is AAGVIQSPRHLIKEKRETATLKCYPIPRHDTVYWYQQGPGQDPQFLISFYEKMQSDKGSIPDRFSAQQFSDYHSELNMSSLELGDSALYFCASSLNPGQGLSPLHFGNGTRLTVT.

This rearrangement joins TRBV2 to TRBJ2-7; D ambiguous. From germline, CDR1 is SNHLY and CDR2 FYNNEI. This CDR3 region has 12 residues. The V end was cut by 6 bases, the J end by 2 bases, with 8 bases between. CDR3 region: CASSDRAYEQYF. The DNA of the CDR3 is TGTGCCAGCAGCGATAGGGCCTACGAGCAGTACTTC. Supplemented by reference TRBV2 and TRBJ2-7, the full variable domain reads EPEVTQTPSHQVTQMGQEVILRCVPISNHLYFYWYRQILGQKVEFLVSFYNNEISEKSEIFDDQFSVERPDGSNFTLKIRSTKLEDSAMYFCASSDRAYEQYFGPGTRLTVT.

The gene calls are TRBV5-4 and TRBJ2-7, with unresolved D. Germline V gives CDR1 SGHNT, CDR2 YYREEE (reference sequence). Trimming removed 2 bases at V and 5 bases at J, with 11 bases between. This CDR3 has 13 amino acids. CDR3 protein: CASSFNTVNEQYF. The CDR3 region has the DNA TGTGCCAGCAGCTTTAATACAGTTAACGAGCAGTACTTC.

The gene calls are TRBV6-1 and TRBJ1-5, with TRBD1 as a possible D gene (6 bases). The V gene's germline CDR1 is MNHNS and CDR2 SASEGT. The CDR3 totals 16 residues. V was trimmed by 4 bases and J by 0 bases, leaving 13 bases between them. The CDR3, as DNA: TGTGCCAGCAGTGCCACCGGGACACCTAGCAATCAGCCCCAGCATTTT. Its translation is CASSATGTPSNQPQHF.

The V gene is TRBV9, the J gene TRBJ1-2; TRBD1 matches at 8 bases. J lost 2 bases, V lost 3 bases, and 6 bases had no gene match. Germline CDR1 reads SGDLS; CDR2 reads YYNGEE. The CDR3 totals 15 residues. CDR3 protein: CASSAGQGPNYGYTF. The CDR3 bases are TGTGCCAGCAGCGCAGGACAGGGACCAAACTATGGCTACACCTTC.

In the case of this clone: This specimen includes other DNA sequences encoding the same CDR3. V usage is TRBV7-9 and J usage is TRBJ2-1; D remains unclear. CDR3 length equals 12 residues. Germline V gene lookup returns CDR1 SEHNR and CDR2 FQNEAQ (reference sequence). The V gene lost 1 base and the J gene lost 9 bases, with 7 bases spanning the gap. As DNA, the CDR3 is TGTGCCAGCAGCTTAGGGAAAAGTGAGCAGTTCTTC. Translating it yields CASSLGKSEQFF.

CDR3 loop: CASSVHRQGAAYEQYF. For the CDR3, the DNA is TGTGCCAGCAGCGTTCACAGACAGGGTGCAGCCTACGAGCAGTACTTC. The gene calls are TRBV7-6 and TRBJ2-7, with 7 bases aligning to TRBD1. Per germline, CDR1 SGHVS and CDR2 FNYEAQ. V trimming: 5 bases; J trimming: 2 bases; junction bases outside the gene matches: 12. The CDR3 length is 16 residues.

The CDR3 loop is CASSPIPGALQETQYF. CDR3 coding DNA: TGTGCCAGCAGCCCTATTCCGGGTGCGCTTCAGGAGACCCAGTACTTC. The chain combines TRBV27 with TRBJ2-5, with D unresolved. V lost 6 bases to trimming and J lost 5 bases, with 22 bases between them. The CDR3 is made up of 16 amino acids. Germline-derived CDR1 and CDR2 are MNHEY and SMNVEV (reference sequence).

The rearrangement links TRBV6-6 to TRBJ2-2, with D unresolved. V lost 6 bases and J lost 4, with 15 bases in between. This CDR3 is 15 amino acids long. Germline V CDR1 and CDR2: MNHNY, SVGAGI (reference sequence). The CDR3 DNA is TGTGCCAGCAGCTATGACTTAGTCCTCACCGGGGAGCTGTTTTTT. Protein product: CASSYDLVLTGELFF.